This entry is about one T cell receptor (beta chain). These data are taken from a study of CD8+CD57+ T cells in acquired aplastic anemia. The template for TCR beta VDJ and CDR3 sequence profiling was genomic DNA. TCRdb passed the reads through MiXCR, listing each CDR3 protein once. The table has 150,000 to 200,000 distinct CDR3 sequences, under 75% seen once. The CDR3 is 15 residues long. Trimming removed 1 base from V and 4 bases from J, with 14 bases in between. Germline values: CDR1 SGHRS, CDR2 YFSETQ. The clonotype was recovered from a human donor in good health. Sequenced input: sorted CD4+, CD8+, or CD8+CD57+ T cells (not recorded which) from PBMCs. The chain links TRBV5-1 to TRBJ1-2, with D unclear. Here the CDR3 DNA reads TGCGCCAGCAGCTTGATGTCCCCAGCGATCTATGGCTACACCTTC. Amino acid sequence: CASSLMSPAIYGYTF.